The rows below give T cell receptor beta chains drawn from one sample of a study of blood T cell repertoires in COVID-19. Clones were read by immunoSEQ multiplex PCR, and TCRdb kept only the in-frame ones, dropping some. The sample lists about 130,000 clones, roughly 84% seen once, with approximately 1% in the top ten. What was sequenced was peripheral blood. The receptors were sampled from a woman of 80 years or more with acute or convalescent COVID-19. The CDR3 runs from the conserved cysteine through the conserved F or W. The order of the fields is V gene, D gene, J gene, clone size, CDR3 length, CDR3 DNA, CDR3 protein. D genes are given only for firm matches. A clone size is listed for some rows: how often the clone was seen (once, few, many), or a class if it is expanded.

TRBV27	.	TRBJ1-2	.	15	TGTGCCAGCAGTTTTTCCCCGGGACTAGGTTATGGCTACACCTTC	CASSFSPGLGYGYTF
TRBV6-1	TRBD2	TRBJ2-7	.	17	TGTGCCAGCAGTGAAAGAGGTAGCGGGAGAAGCGACTACGAGCAGTACTTC	CASSERGSGRSDYEQYF
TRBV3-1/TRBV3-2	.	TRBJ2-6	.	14	TGTGCCAGCGGGGGCCACTCTGGGGCCAACGTCCTGACTTTC	CASGGHSGANVLTF
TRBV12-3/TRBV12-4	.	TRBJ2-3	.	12	TGTGCCAGCAGTTCCTACACAGATACGCAGTATTTT	CASSSYTDTQYF
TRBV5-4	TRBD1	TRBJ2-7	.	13	TGTGCCAGCAGCCTGCCAACAGGGGGCGAGCAGTACTTC	CASSLPTGGEQYF
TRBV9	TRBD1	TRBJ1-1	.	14	TGTGCCAGCAGCCCTGGGACAGGGACCACTGAAGCTTTCTTT	CASSPGTGTTEAFF
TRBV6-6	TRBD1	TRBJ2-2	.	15	TGTGCCAGCAGTAGGGGACAGGGGAACACCGGGGAGCTGTTTTTT	CASSRGQGNTGELFF
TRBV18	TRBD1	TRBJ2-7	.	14	TGTGCCAGCTCATGGACAGGGAACTCCTACGAGCAGTACTTC	CASSWTGNSYEQYF
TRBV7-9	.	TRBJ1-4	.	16	TGTGCCAGCAGCCCCCGGACAGTTGCAACTAATGAAAAACTGTTTTTT	CASSPRTVATNEKLFF
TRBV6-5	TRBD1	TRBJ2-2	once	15	TGTGCCAGCAGTACGGGACAGACGAACACCGGGGAGCTGTTTTTT	CASSTGQTNTGELFF
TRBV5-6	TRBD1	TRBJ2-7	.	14	TGTGCCAGCAGCTTGACAGGGGTCCCCTACGAGCAGTACTTC	CASSLTGVPYEQYF
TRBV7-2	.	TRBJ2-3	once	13	TGTGCCAGCAGGACAGGGAGGACAGATACGCAGTATTTT	CASRTGRTDTQYF
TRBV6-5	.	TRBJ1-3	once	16	TGTGCCAGCAGTTACTCGGGCGTCCTACACGGAAACACCATATATTTT	CASSYSGVLHGNTIYF
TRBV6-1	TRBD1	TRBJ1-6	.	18	TGTGCCAGCAGTGAAAAGGGACAGGGGGCGATCTATAATTCACCCCTCCACTTT	CASSEKGQGAIYNSPLHF
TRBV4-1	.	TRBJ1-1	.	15	TGCGCCAGCAGCCAAGGGCAGGGGCCGGGCACTGAAGCTTTCTTT	CASSQGQGPGTEAFF
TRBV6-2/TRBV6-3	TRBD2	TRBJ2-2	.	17	TGTGCCAGCATCCCAGGAGGAGTGCGGGGGGCCACCGGGGAGCTGTTTTTT	CASIPGGVRGATGELFF
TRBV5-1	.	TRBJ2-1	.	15	TGCGCCAGCAGCTTGCAACAGCCCTCCTACAATGAGCAGTTCTTC	CASSLQQPSYNEQFF
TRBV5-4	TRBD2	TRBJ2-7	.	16	TGTGCCAGCCAGATCGGGAGGGGCGCGTCGTCCTACGAGCAGTACTTC	CASQIGRGASSYEQYF
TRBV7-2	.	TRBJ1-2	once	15	TGTGCCAGCAGCTTAGCCTCGCAGGGGTTCTATGGCTACACCTTC	CASSLASQGFYGYTF
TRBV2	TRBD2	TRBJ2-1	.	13	TGTGCCAGCGGCCTAGCGGGAGGGCGACGACTGTTCTTC	CASGLAGGRRLFF
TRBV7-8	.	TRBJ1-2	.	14	TGTGCCAGCAGCCCTGGGGAGGGGCACTATGGCTACACCTTC	CASSPGEGHYGYTF
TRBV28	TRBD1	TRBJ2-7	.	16	TGTGCCAGCAGTCTCAGGGGGTGGCAGGGGAAGTACGAGCAGTACTTC	CASSLRGWQGKYEQYF
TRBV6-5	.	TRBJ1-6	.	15	TGTGCCAGCAGTCGGGACAAGATAAAGCGTTCGGCCCTCCACTTT	CASSRDKIKRSALHF
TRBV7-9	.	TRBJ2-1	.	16	TGTGCCAGCAGCTTAAATACGGCGGGATGGTTTAGTGAGCAGTTCTTC	CASSLNTAGWFSEQFF
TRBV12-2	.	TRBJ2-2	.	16	TGTGCAAGTCGCCCAAAAGCCCAGGGAGGCGCCGGGGAGCTGTTTTTT	CASRPKAQGGAGELFF
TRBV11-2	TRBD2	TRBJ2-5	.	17	TGTGCCAGCAGCCCTAGAAGGACTAGCGGGAGGTGGGAGACCCAGTACTTC	CASSPRRTSGRWETQYF
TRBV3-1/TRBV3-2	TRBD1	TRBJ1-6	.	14	TGTGCCAGCAGCACCGGGACAGGGGGCTCACCCCTCCACTTT	CASSTGTGGSPLHF
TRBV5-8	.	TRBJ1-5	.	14	TGTGCCAGCAGCTTCTTGGGCTACAATCAGCCCCAGCATTTT	CASSFLGYNQPQHF
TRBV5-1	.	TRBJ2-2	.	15	TGCGCCAGCAGCTTTCAGGGAACAAACACCGGGGAGCTGTTTTTT	CASSFQGTNTGELFF
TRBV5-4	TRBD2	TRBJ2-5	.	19	TGTGCCAGCAGCCCGATCCACGGACTAGCGGGGCCATATCAAGAGACCCAGTACTTC	CASSPIHGLAGPYQETQYF
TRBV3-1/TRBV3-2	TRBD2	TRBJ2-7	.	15	TGTGCCAGCAGCCGGATTAGCGGGAGGACGGACGAGCAGTACTTC	CASSRISGRTDEQYF